The clone carrying this T cell receptor beta chain has only a few counts. Its target is unknown. TCRdb itself ran the 5' RACE reads through MiXCR, one entry per CDR3 protein. The data show 250,000 to 300,000 distinct CDR3 sequences, around 15% seen once. The data were obtained in a study of T-cell memory formation after mild COVID-19. This CDR3 has 15 residues. The ends were cut back, 2 bases at V and 5 bases at J, with 14 bases in the middle. CDR1 is SGHRS and CDR2 is YFSETQ in the germline V gene. Study results and limitations: The second-wave clones peaking on day 37 were not confirmed as SARS-CoV-2-specific. Chiefly within CM and EM were the contracting CD4+ clones; CD8+ ones were within EMRA. The appearance of some responding clones in pre-infection memory suggested that cross-reactive memory joined.

The sample was PBMCs or a T cell subset sorted from them (not recorded which). This receptor was taken from a man in his late teens or twenties who had mild COVID-19 (a few samples of this study predate the infection). Cell type and time point are not known. This chain connects TRBV5-1 to TRBJ2-1; possibly TRBD2 for D (6 bases). DNA for the CDR3: TGCGCCAGCAGCTTACTAGCAGGCGGCCACAATGAGCAGTTCTTC. It yields the protein CASSLLAGGHNEQFF. The whole variable domain, remainder taken from reference TRBV5-1 and TRBJ2-1, is KAGVTQTPRYLIKTRGQQVTLSCSPISGHRSVSWYQQTPGQGLQFLFEYFSETQRNKGNFPGRFSGRQFSNSRSEMNVSTLELGDSALYLCASSLLAGGHNEQFFGPGTRLTVL.